This passage covers 12 T cell receptor beta chains from one sample sequenced in a study of preoperative IRX-2 immunotherapy in early breast cancer (dated by TCRdb to about 2019). Receptor libraries were prepared by the immunoSEQ multiplex PCR assay. The table was pulled from immuneACCESS by TCRdb, which kept in-frame rearrangements only. Such tables lose some clones; where checked, under half of the loss comes from unresolved V genes, and the rest has no known cause. This sample has under 50,000 clones in its table, and roughly 80% of those were observed once. The ten largest clones add up to about 1.5% of the sample. The treatment or condition label, as the study defines it: preoperative locoregional IRX-2 cytokine immunotherapy. Here the sequenced sample was lymph node tissue, taken after IRX-2 immunotherapy. The receptors were gathered from a human donor with breast cancer.

In its sample, this clone was seen once. This sequence joins TRBV19 and TRBJ1-5; weak D call: TRBD1 (6 bases). Germline V gene sequence: CDR1 LNHDA, CDR2 SQIVND (reference sequence). Trimming took off 8 bases at V and 2 bases at J, with 16 bases between the two ends. This CDR3 spans 15 amino acids. CDR3 in DNA: TGTGCCAGTTCCCCGGCGGGACAAGGCAATCAGCCCCAGCATTTT. It is translated as CASSPAGQGNQPQHF.

This chain joins TRBV11-3 and TRBJ1-1; TRBD1 agrees at 7 bases. There are 16 residues in the CDR3. V was pared by 3 bases and J by 1 base, with 8 bases of the junction left unmatched. Germline V CDR1 and CDR2: SGHNT, YENEEA. The CDR3 DNA follows: TGTGCCAGCAGCTTTACAGGGGCCCCTGGGAACACTGAAGCTTTCTTT. Amino acid sequence: CASSFTGAPGNTEAFF.

The chain joins TRBV6-8 to TRBJ2-7, with D possibly called TRBD1 or TRBD2 (7 bases each). Germline V gives CDR1 MNHGY, CDR2 SAAAGT. This CDR3 comprises 13 residues. Trimming shortened V by 8 bases and J by 4 bases, and 15 bases separated the two germline ends. CDR3 protein: CASLNRGGYEQYF. The CDR3 region has the DNA TGTGCCAGCCTGAACAGGGGAGGGTACGAGCAGTACTTC.

The chain uses TRBV6-8 and TRBJ2-7, with D tentatively TRBD2 (5 bases). CDR1 is MNHGY, CDR2 SAAAGT, per germline. The CDR3 length is 13 residues. V lost 2 bases, J lost 3 bases, and 8 bases lay in between. CDR3 in amino acids: CASSYASFYEQYF. The CDR3 nucleotides read TGTGCCAGCAGTTACGCTAGCTTCTACGAGCAGTACTTC.

The genes are TRBV6-8 and TRBJ2-2; D is uncertain. Per the germline V gene, CDR1 is MNHGY and CDR2 is SAAAGT. Trimming pared 7 bases from V and 1 base from J, leaving 13 bases between. The CDR3 sequence is 15 residues long. CDR3 region: CASTYGPLNTGELFF. For the CDR3, the DNA is TGTGCCAGCACCTATGGACCCCTGAACACCGGGGAGCTGTTTTTT.

The chain couples TRBV11-3 to TRBJ2-3; no clear D. CDR1 is SGHNT and CDR2 is YENEEA in the germline V gene. With 1 base removed from V and 5 bases from J, the gap between germline ends came to 13 bases. The CDR3 runs to 15 residues. The CDR3 nucleotides are TGTGCCAGCAGCTTAGGGGGTCAAAGGAAAGATACGCAGTATTTT. This gives the protein CASSLGGQRKDTQYF.

This chain links TRBV7-8 with TRBJ1-5; tentative D call: TRBD1 (5 bases). Germline CDR1 reads SGHVS; CDR2 reads FQNEAQ. The CDR3 is 14 amino acids. The V gene lost 2 bases and the J gene lost 8 bases, with 13 bases spanning the gap. The CDR3 is CASSLSTGGEPQHF. The CDR3, as DNA: TGTGCCAGCAGCTTATCGACCGGGGGTGAGCCCCAGCATTTT.

The chain combines TRBV11-3 with TRBJ1-1, with 7 bases fitting TRBD1. Germline CDR1 SGHNT, CDR2 YENEEA. This CDR3 is 16 amino acids long. Unmatched junction bases numbered 12, after V lost 5 bases and J lost 3 bases. DNA for the CDR3: TGTGCCAGCAGCCTGGGACAGTGGGTCGGGCACACTGAAGCTTTCTTT. Encoded protein: CASSLGQWVGHTEAFF.

The chain joins TRBV30 to TRBJ1-3; 8 bases agree with TRBD1. Germline-derived CDR1 and CDR2 are GTSNPN and SVGIG (reference sequence). V gave up 1 base and J gave up 1 base; unmatched junction bases: 15. The CDR3 spans 19 residues. The CDR3 bases are TGTGCCTGGAGTGCGGGACAGGTCCGAGTGGGGCGGTCTGGAAACACCATATATTTT. Protein: CAWSAGQVRVGRSGNTIYF.

The CDR3 bases are TGTGCCAGCAGCCAGTCGTTTACTAATTCACCCCTCCACTTT. It codes for CASSQSFTNSPLHF. V and J are TRBV14 and TRBJ1-6; no reliable D call. Deletions cut 3 bases from V and 6 bases from J, with 9 bases between. CDR1 is SGHDN and CDR2 is FVKESK in the germline V gene. The CDR3 spans 14 residues.

V and J are TRBV28 and TRBJ1-6; the D is unclear. The germline CDR1 and CDR2 sequences are MDHEN and SYDVKM. The CDR3 has 12 amino acids. Between the trimmed V and J ends, which lost 7 bases and 6 bases, there was a span of 7 bases. The CDR3 coding sequence is TGTGCCAGCAACCAGATTAATTCACCCCTCCACTTT. Its translation is CASNQINSPLHF.

This clone has only a few counts. The CDR3: CASSIDETVQPQHF. The CDR3 DNA follows: TGTGCCAGTAGTATAGATGAGACGGTTCAGCCCCAGCATTTT. This rearrangement joins TRBV19 to TRBJ1-5; D ambiguous. Per germline, CDR1 LNHDA and CDR2 SQIVND (reference sequence). The CDR3 sequence is 14 residues long. Trimming pared 0 bases from V and 6 bases from J, leaving 9 bases between. Using reference TRBV19 and TRBJ1-5 for the parts outside the CDR3, the full variable domain is DGGITQSPKYLFRKEGQNVTLSCEQNLNHDAMYWYRQDPGQGLRLIYYSQIVNDFQKGDIAEGYSVSREKKESFPLTVTSAQKNPTAFYLCASSIDETVQPQHFGDGTRLSIL.